This TCR beta chain is drawn from a study of regulatory T cells. Amplification used 52 TRBV primers and 13 TRBJ primers. Clones were read by immunoSEQ multiplex PCR, and TCRdb kept only the in-frame ones, dropping some. The sample contains over 9,000 clones, 84% of which appear only once. The CDR3 extends over 13 amino acids. Germline V CDR1 and CDR2: ENHRY, SYGVKD. V lost 0 bases to trimming and J lost 10 bases, with 7 bases between them. The rearrangement links TRBV10-3 to TRBJ1-6, with D unclear. The sample taken for sequencing was CD8+ T cells sorted from blood. The TCR sequence derives from a person aged 18 to 35 with CD3G deficiency. The CDR3 region is CAISESFRSPLHF. The DNA for the CDR3 is TGTGCCATCAGTGAGTCGTTTCGGTCACCCCTCCACTTT.